The 30 T cell receptor beta chains in this list originate from one sample, sequenced in a study of radiotherapy plus CTLA-4 blockade in lung cancer. This table comes from immunoSEQ multiplex PCR, and its TCRdb copy is limited to in-frame clones, with some not included. The table shows about 80,000 clones, with 84% occurring only once. Sequenced here: peripheral blood, sampled from a patient treated with radiotherapy plus ipilimumab. Every receptor here comes from a human donor with non-small cell lung cancer who had stable disease on radiotherapy plus ipilimumab.

The chain combines TRBV7-6 with TRBJ1-1, with TRBD1 matching 7 bases. V lost 5 bases to trimming and J lost 6 bases; unmatched junction nucleotides: 6. The CDR3 has 13 residues. The germline V gene encodes CDR1 SGHVS and CDR2 FNYEAQ. The CDR3 spells CASSARQGAEAFF. The CDR3 bases are TGTGCCAGCAGCGCAAGACAGGGAGCTGAAGCTTTCTTT.

This clone was counted only a few times. The chain links TRBV28 to TRBJ1-2; the match to TRBD1 covers 9 bases. V shed 6 bases, J shed 8 bases, and the junction held 7 bases outside the gene matches. The germline V gene has CDR1 MDHEN and CDR2 SYDVKM. This CDR3 is built from 13 residues. CDR3 amino acids: CASSLTGGRGYTF. In nucleotides, the CDR3 is TGTGCCAGCAGCCTTACAGGGGGCCGGGGCTACACCTTC.

This clone was seen only a few times. V usage is TRBV18 and J usage is TRBJ1-3; D gene uncertain. The CDR3 has 15 amino acids. In germline, CDR1 is KGHSH, CDR2 LQKENI. V dropped 1 base and J dropped 0 bases, with 7 bases sitting between them. CDR3 amino acids: CASSPQQISGNTIYF. CDR3 nucleotides: TGTGCCAGCTCACCACAACAGATCTCTGGAAACACCATATATTTT.

By sample fraction, this clone is medium-sized. The rearrangement uses TRBV11-2 and TRBJ1-5; D is uncertain. The CDR3 is made up of 14 amino acids. Trimming cost V 3 bases and J 2 bases, with 8 bases left between them. The germline CDR1 and CDR2 sequences are SGHAT and FQNNGV. The CDR3 reads CASSFGVGNQPQHF. DNA for the CDR3: TGTGCCAGCAGCTTTGGGGTTGGCAATCAGCCCCAGCATTTT.

The chain combines TRBV29-1 with TRBJ2-5; 9 bases are a match to TRBD1. CDR1 is SQVTM and CDR2 is ANQGSEA in the germline V gene. The trim removed 0 bases at V and 4 bases at J, leaving 9 bases unmatched. The CDR3 contains 16 residues. The CDR3 loop reads CSVEEGYRGRLETQYF. In DNA form, the CDR3 reads TGCAGCGTTGAAGAGGGGTACAGGGGGCGATTAGAGACCCAGTACTTC.

The genes are TRBV2 and TRBJ1-5, with D possibly matching TRBD1 (5 bases). CDR1 and CDR2 from the germline V gene are SNHLY and FYNNEI. This CDR3 region has 15 residues. Trimming took 6 bases from V and 0 from J, leaving 12 bases between them. The CDR3 bases are TGTGCCAGCAGCCCCACAGGAAATAGCAATCAGCCCCAGCATTTT. Translated, it gives CASSPTGNSNQPQHF.

V usage is TRBV9 and J usage is TRBJ1-4; 8 bases map to TRBD1. V lost 2 bases, J lost 4 bases, and 7 bases stayed unmatched. The CDR3 totals 16 residues. Germline CDR1 and CDR2: SGDLS and YYNGEE. The CDR3 DNA reads TGTGCCAGCAGCGTCGCTGGACAGGGCGGTAATGAAAAACTGTTTTTT. Amino acid sequence: CASSVAGQGGNEKLFF.

This clone was detected a few times. Written as DNA, the CDR3 is TGTGCCAGTAGTACTTACACTGAAGCTTTCTTT. Translated, it gives CASSTYTEAFF. The chain carries TRBV19 and TRBJ1-1; the D is unclear. Trimming took off 4 bases at V and 3 bases at J, with 3 bases between the two ends. The CDR3 contains 11 residues. The germline V gene has CDR1 LNHDA and CDR2 SQIVND (reference sequence). Together with reference TRBV19 and TRBJ1-1, the CDR3 gives the full variable domain: DGGITQSPKYLFRKEGQNVTLSCEQNLNHDAMYWYRQDPGQGLRLIYYSQIVNDFQKGDIAEGYSVSREKKESFPLTVTSAQKNPTAFYLCASSTYTEAFFGQGTRLTVV.

The CDR3 sequence: CASSLVRGEAGEQYF. CDR3 in DNA: TGTGCCAGCAGCTTAGTTCGCGGGGAGGCGGGCGAGCAGTACTTC. The chain recombines TRBV11-2 with TRBJ2-7; possibly TRBD2 for D (6 bases). Germline V gives CDR1 SGHAT, CDR2 FQNNGV. V was clipped by 1 base and J by 6 bases, with 16 bases between them. The CDR3 has 15 residues.

This clone has a handful of counts. This rearrangement joins TRBV4-2 to TRBJ2-2; tentative D call: TRBD2 (7 bases). The germline V gene has CDR1 LGHNA and CDR2 YNFKEQ. Trimming stripped 6 bases from V and 6 bases from J, with 14 bases between. The CDR3 spans 14 residues. CDR3 sequence reads: CASRGAGVSGELFF. DNA for the CDR3: TGTGCCAGCAGGGGGGCGGGGGTCTCCGGGGAGCTGTTTTTT.

This rearrangement joins TRBV7-6 to TRBJ2-7; no clear D gene. Trimming took off 6 bases at V and 2 bases at J, with 11 bases between the two ends. CDR1 and CDR2 (germline): SGHVS, FNYEAQ. The CDR3 length is 13 residues. This CDR3 reads CASSVSRAYEQYF. CDR3 coding DNA: TGTGCCAGCAGTGTTTCCCGGGCCTACGAGCAGTACTTC.

This rearrangement joins TRBV5-4 to TRBJ2-5; possibly TRBD2 for D (5 bases). This CDR3 is built from 14 residues. The germline V gene encodes CDR1 SGHNT and CDR2 YYREEE (reference sequence). Trimming took 4 bases from V and 4 from J, leaving 14 bases between them. CDR3 region: CASSRAAERETQYF. The CDR3 DNA follows: TGTGCCAGCAGCCGAGCGGCGGAGAGAGAGACCCAGTACTTC.

The genes are TRBV28 and TRBJ2-7, with 8 bases that match TRBD1. From germline, CDR1 is MDHEN and CDR2 SYDVKM. The CDR3 loop spans 16 amino acids. With 5 bases clipped from V and 6 bases from J, the junction kept 15 bases outside the gene matches. Written as DNA, the CDR3 is TGTGCCAGCAGTCCAGGACAGGGTGTACAAGCAGCCGAGCAGTACTTC. Its translation is CASSPGQGVQAAEQYF.

The chain recombines TRBV19 with TRBJ2-5; 11 nucleotides agree with TRBD1. Germline CDR1 LNHDA, CDR2 SQIVND (reference sequence). The CDR3 sequence is 15 residues long. V was pared by 3 bases and J by 5 bases, with 5 bases of the junction left unmatched. CDR3 amino acids: CASSIGQGAFETQYF. In DNA, the CDR3 is TGTGCCAGTAGTATCGGACAGGGGGCTTTTGAGACCCAGTACTTC.

The chain recombines TRBV7-2 with TRBJ1-5; D ambiguous. CDR1 SGHTA and CDR2 FQGNSA come from the germline V gene. V was clipped by 1 base and J by 6 bases, with 10 bases between them. This CDR3 has 14 amino acids. CDR3 loop: CASSLGEGFQPQHF. CDR3 nucleotides: TGTGCCAGCAGCTTAGGGGAGGGATTTCAGCCCCAGCATTTT.

This chain joins TRBV9 and TRBJ2-3; no clear D gene. This CDR3 is 12 amino acids long. V dropped 2 bases and J dropped 6 bases, with 7 bases sitting between them. Germline values: CDR1 SGDLS, CDR2 YYNGEE. The CDR3 region is CASSVLGDTQYF. The DNA of the CDR3 is TGTGCCAGCAGCGTCTTGGGGGATACGCAGTATTTT.

This rearrangement joins TRBV9 to TRBJ2-1; D uncertain. V shed 4 bases and J shed 11 bases, with 16 bases lying between them. Germline values: CDR1 SGDLS, CDR2 YYNGEE. This CDR3 is built from 13 residues. Here the CDR3 reads CASSPRLAPQQFF. The CDR3, as DNA: TGTGCCAGCAGCCCCCGACTGGCGCCCCAGCAGTTCTTC. Full variable domain (outside the CDR3, taken from reference TRBV9 and TRBJ2-1): DSGVTQTPKHLITATGQRVTLRCSPRSGDLSVYWYQQSLDQGLQFLIQYYNGEERAKGNILERFSAQQFPDLHSELNLSSLELGDSALYFCASSPRLAPQQFFGPGTRLTVL.

The J gene is TRBJ2-3, the V gene TRBV4-1; D uncertain. V gave up 0 bases and J gave up 4 bases, with 14 bases separating them. Germline CDR1 reads MGHRA; CDR2 reads YSYEKL. This CDR3 region has 16 residues. The CDR3 DNA reads as TGCGCCAGCAGCCAAGATCGGGCCCCGGCCCCAGATACGCAGTATTTT. Amino acids: CASSQDRAPAPDTQYF.

The chain employs TRBV6-1 and TRBJ2-3; tentative D call: TRBD2 (5 bases). Germline V CDR1 and CDR2: MNHNS, SASEGT. CDR3 length: 17 amino acids. The V gene lost 2 bases and the J gene lost 1 base, with 16 bases spanning the gap. The CDR3 here is CASSEMPGSRGTDTQYF. CDR3 in DNA: TGTGCCAGCAGTGAAATGCCCGGGTCGAGGGGCACAGATACGCAGTATTTT.

The genes are TRBV4-1 and TRBJ1-2, with 9 bases that match TRBD1. This CDR3 has 16 residues. Germline-derived CDR1 and CDR2 are MGHRA and YSYEKL. The V gene end was trimmed by 5 bases and the J gene end by 3 bases; junction bases not matched to a gene: 10. CDR3 in amino acids: CASSRQGDQLYYGYTF. For the CDR3, the DNA is TGCGCCAGCAGCAGACAGGGGGATCAACTTTACTATGGCTACACCTTC.

V and J are TRBV18 and TRBJ2-3; possible D gene TRBD1, 6 bases. CDR3 size: 14 residues. Per germline, CDR1 KGHSH and CDR2 LQKENI. The V end was cut by 2 bases, the J end by 6 bases, with 12 bases between. The CDR3 protein is CASSPGTGSDTQYF. The DNA for the CDR3 is TGTGCCAGCTCACCAGGAACAGGGTCTGATACGCAGTATTTT.

V usage is TRBV7-2 and J usage is TRBJ1-2, with D uncertain. CDR3 length: 12 residues. Germline loops: CDR1 SGHTA, CDR2 FQGNSA. The ends were cut back, 1 base at V and 7 bases at J, with 7 bases in the middle. The CDR3 coding sequence is TGTGCCAGCAGCTTAGATTTGGGTGGCTACACCTTC. This encodes CASSLDLGGYTF.

V and J are TRBV7-9 and TRBJ2-5; 11 nucleotides match TRBD2. The germline V gene has CDR1 SEHNR and CDR2 FQNEAQ (reference sequence). Trimming removed 3 bases from V and 5 bases from J; junction bases left unmatched: 2. This CDR3 contains 14 residues. The CDR3 reads CASSFPSGRETQYF. The CDR3 DNA reads as TGTGCCAGCAGCTTCCCTAGCGGGAGGGAGACCCAGTACTTC.

The rearrangement uses TRBV14 and TRBJ2-2; D is perhaps TRBD1 (6 bases). The length of the CDR3 is 18 residues. The germline CDR1 and CDR2 sequences are SGHDN and FVKESK. V was clipped by 0 bases and J by 1 base, with 15 bases between them. The CDR3 sequence is CASSQDGTFDWNTGELFF. CDR3 DNA sequence: TGTGCCAGCAGCCAAGACGGGACATTCGATTGGAACACCGGGGAGCTGTTTTTT.

This clone was seen only a few times. The V and J genes are TRBV28 and TRBJ1-3, with D unclear. CDR3 length: 12 amino acids. Germline V gene sequence: CDR1 MDHEN, CDR2 SYDVKM. The V end lost 3 bases, the J end lost 4 bases, and 4 bases lay between the germline ends. This CDR3 reads CASSFRGNTIYF. As DNA, the CDR3 is TGTGCCAGCAGTTTTCGGGGAAACACCATATATTTT.

This rearrangement joins TRBV2 to TRBJ1-5; D gene ambiguous. This CDR3 has 15 residues. Germline lookup yields CDR1 SNHLY and CDR2 FYNNEI. Trimming pared 1 base from V and 2 bases from J, leaving 9 bases between. CDR3 loop: CASSEGGSGNQPQHF. Here the CDR3 DNA reads TGTGCCAGCAGTGAAGGAGGGTCGGGCAATCAGCCCCAGCATTTT.

The V and J genes are TRBV6-1 and TRBJ2-3; possibly TRBD2 for D (6 bases). The V and J ends lost 1 base and 4 bases respectively, with 6 bases between them. CDR3 size: 13 residues. Germline V gene sequence: CDR1 MNHNS, CDR2 SASEGT. CDR3 in DNA: TGTGCCAGCAGTGAAGGGGGGGCAGATACGCAGTATTTT. Residues: CASSEGGADTQYF.

The V and J genes are TRBV15 and TRBJ2-1, with 8 bases matching TRBD2. V lost 0 bases and J lost 7; bases outside the gene matches: 8. Germline CDR1 and CDR2: LNHNV and YYDKDF (reference sequence). The CDR3 spans 16 residues. The CDR3: CATSRDYGGAGNEQFF. The CDR3 nucleotides read TGTGCCACCAGCAGAGATTACGGGGGGGCGGGGAATGAGCAGTTCTTC.

The chain employs TRBV6-1 and TRBJ2-5; D might be TRBD1 (6 bases). The CDR3 runs to 14 residues. Trimming pared 4 bases from V and 5 bases from J, leaving 14 bases between. CDR1 MNHNS and CDR2 SASEGT come from the germline V gene. CDR3 amino acids: CASSALGAGETQYF. In DNA form, the CDR3 reads TGTGCCAGCAGTGCGCTGGGGGCAGGGGAGACCCAGTACTTC.

The V gene is TRBV14, the J gene TRBJ2-1, with 8 bases fitting TRBD1. V shed 0 bases, J shed 8 bases, and the junction held 6 bases outside the gene matches. Germline CDR1 is SGHDN and CDR2 is FVKESK. This CDR3 region has 15 residues. The CDR3 is CASSQDRGLMDEQFF. Here the CDR3 DNA reads TGTGCCAGCAGCCAAGACAGGGGGCTGATGGATGAGCAGTTCTTC.